The 32 T cell receptor beta chains listed next were all sequenced from one sample in a study of identifying expanded T cells in peripheral blood. Sequenced by immunoSEQ multiplex PCR; TCRdb stores in-frame clones only, minus some. Among more than 55,000 clones listed, over 75% were seen once. The sequencing sample was made of blood. These TCRs come from a person between 18 and 69 years old in good health.

The chain links TRBV7-3 to TRBJ2-1; TRBD2 agrees at 7 bases. With 1 base clipped from V and 4 bases from J, the junction kept 4 bases outside the gene matches. This CDR3 has 15 amino acids. Germline-derived CDR1 and CDR2 are SGHTA and FQGTGA. The CDR3 region is CASSLRASGYNEQFF. The CDR3 DNA follows: TGTGCCAGCAGCTTAAGGGCTAGCGGATACAATGAGCAGTTCTTC.

The chain has TRBV19 and TRBJ2-5; 8 nucleotides agree with TRBD1. V lost 2 bases, J lost 5 bases, and 7 bases stayed unmatched. The CDR3 length is 15 residues. Germline values: CDR1 LNHDA, CDR2 SQIVND (reference sequence). DNA of the CDR3: TGTGCCAGTAGTATACCAGGGGCAGGGGGCGAGACCCAGTACTTC. This encodes CASSIPGAGGETQYF.

The genes are TRBV2 and TRBJ2-1; 7 nucleotides line up with TRBD1. The CDR3 runs to 16 residues. The junction had 9 bases not matched to a gene; V was cut back by 5 bases and J by 2 bases. The germline CDR1 and CDR2 sequences are SNHLY and FYNNEI. As DNA, the CDR3 is TGTGCCAGCAGTCTCCAACAGGGGACGGCCTACAATGAGCAGTTCTTC. This gives the protein CASSLQQGTAYNEQFF. Full variable domain (missing parts from reference TRBV2 and TRBJ2-1): EPEVTQTPSHQVTQMGQEVILRCVPISNHLYFYWYRQILGQKVEFLVSFYNNEISEKSEIFDDQFSVERPDGSNFTLKIRSTKLEDSAMYFCASSLQQGTAYNEQFFGPGTRLTVL.

The rearrangement joins TRBV25-1 to TRBJ2-2; TRBD2 agrees at 7 bases. Germline CDR1 is MGHDK and CDR2 is SYGVNS. Losses at the gene ends were 1 base for V and 3 bases for J; bases not matched to a gene: 2. This CDR3 is 15 amino acids long. The CDR3 region is CASSELGRDTGELFF. The DNA for the CDR3 is TGTGCCAGCAGTGAATTGGGGAGGGACACCGGGGAGCTGTTTTTT. The full variable domain, in which reference TRBV25-1 and TRBJ2-2 provide the parts outside the CDR3, is EADIYQTPRYLVIGTGKKITLECSQTMGHDKMYWYQQDPGMELHLIHYSYGVNSTEKGDLSSESTVSRIRTEHFPLTLESARPSHTSQYLCASSELGRDTGELFFGEGSRLTVL.

The rearrangement joins TRBV10-3 to TRBJ2-1, with no clear D. The CDR3 sequence is 15 residues long. Trimming removed 2 bases at V and 9 bases at J, with 17 bases between. CDR1 is ENHRY and CDR2 is SYGVKD in the germline V gene. The CDR3 reads CAISEPDVVSSEQFF. The CDR3 DNA is TGTGCCATCAGTGAGCCGGATGTTGTTTCCAGTGAGCAGTTCTTC.

The V and J genes are TRBV9 and TRBJ2-1; 16 bases agree with TRBD2. The germline V gene encodes CDR1 SGDLS and CDR2 YYNGEE. The CDR3 length is 20 residues. V shed 0 bases, J shed 0 bases, and the junction held 6 bases outside the gene matches. The CDR3 DNA is TGTGCCAGCAGCGTAGGTCTGGGACTAGCGGGGGGGCCCTCCTACAATGAGCAGTTCTTC. This encodes CASSVGLGLAGGPSYNEQFF.

This chain joins TRBV29-1 and TRBJ2-7; D remains ambiguous. The CDR3 has 16 residues. Deletions cut 7 bases from V and 2 bases from J, with 24 bases between. In germline, CDR1 is SQVTM, CDR2 ANQGSEA. This CDR3 reads CSAGVVPGYLTYEQYF. DNA of the CDR3: TGCAGCGCGGGCGTCGTGCCAGGTTATCTGACCTACGAGCAGTACTTC.

The V gene is TRBV5-4, the J gene TRBJ2-1; 9 nucleotides line up with TRBD1. Germline loops: CDR1 SGHNT, CDR2 YYREEE (reference sequence). This CDR3 has 15 residues. V shed 3 bases and J 7 bases; nucleotides not matched to a gene: 8. The DNA of the CDR3 is TGTGCCAGCAGCTCCAAGGACAGGGGTAGGAATGAGCAGTTCTTC. This codes for CASSSKDRGRNEQFF.

The table lists this clone with a count of one. V and J are TRBV13 and TRBJ1-1; tentative D call: TRBD1 (6 bases). Germline-derived CDR1 and CDR2 are PRHDT and FYEKMQ (reference sequence). Trimming removed 5 bases from V and 0 bases from J, with 16 bases in between. This CDR3 contains 16 residues. CDR3 coding DNA: TGTGCCAGCAGCATTGGCCCGGGACAACTGAACACTGAAGCTTTCTTT. Protein sequence: CASSIGPGQLNTEAFF.

The chain is built from TRBV6-1 and TRBJ2-5, with D possibly being TRBD1 or TRBD2 (5 bases each). The ends were cut back, 11 bases at V and 5 bases at J, with 21 bases in the middle. The CDR3 has 14 amino acids. In germline, CDR1 is MNHNS, CDR2 SASEGT. The CDR3 nucleotides read TGTGCCGGGGGTGGTGTTGAGGGGTCGGAGACCCAGTACTTC. It is translated as CAGGGVEGSETQYF.

The chain has TRBV14 and TRBJ1-5; 8 bases agree with TRBD1. Germline assignment: CDR1 SGHDN and CDR2 FVKESK. Trimming cost V 4 bases and J 6 bases; bases outside gene matches: 5. This CDR3 has 14 residues. CDR3 in DNA: TGTGCCAGCAGCCCGACAGGGGTGGGTCAGCCCCAGCATTTT. It yields the protein CASSPTGVGQPQHF.

The chain combines TRBV6-6 with TRBJ2-2; perhaps TRBD2 as D (5 bases). The V end was cut by 2 bases, the J end by 11 bases, with 15 bases between. There are 14 residues in the CDR3. Germline V CDR1 and CDR2: MNHNY, SVGAGI (reference sequence). CDR3 nucleotides: TGTGCCAGCAGTTACCAATCGGGGTTTGAAGAGCTGTTTTTT. Its translation: CASSYQSGFEELFF.

The chain employs TRBV6-4 and TRBJ2-1, with a weak D call TRBD1 (6 bases). Germline V lookup: CDR1 MRHNA, CDR2 SNTAGT. V was shortened by 0 bases and J by 5 bases, with 8 bases between the two germline ends. CDR3 length: 14 amino acids. The CDR3 DNA follows: TGTGCCAGCAGTGACTCTCAGGGGCACAATGAGCAGTTCTTC. This codes for CASSDSQGHNEQFF.

The chain recombines TRBV7-9 with TRBJ2-7; no reliable D call. Germline V gene lookup returns CDR1 SEHNR and CDR2 FQNEAQ (reference sequence). Trimming took 4 bases from V and 2 from J, leaving 3 bases between them. The CDR3 length is 11 residues. The CDR3 region has the DNA TGTGCCAGCAGCTCCGCCTACGAGCAGTACTTC. As protein: CASSSAYEQYF.

The chain combines TRBV27 with TRBJ1-2; 7 bases fit TRBD1. The CDR3 is made up of 12 amino acids. Losses at the gene ends were 4 bases for V and 7 bases for J; bases not matched to a gene: 3. Germline values: CDR1 MNHEY, CDR2 SMNVEV (reference sequence). The CDR3 protein is CASSSGTAGYTF. CDR3 DNA sequence: TGTGCCAGCAGTTCCGGGACAGCTGGCTACACCTTC.

The V and J genes are TRBV5-1 and TRBJ2-3, with TRBD2 matching over 9 bases. Trimming at V came to 3 bases and at J to 4 bases, leaving 6 bases not matched to a gene. This CDR3 comprises 15 residues. Germline V gene data show CDR1 as SGHRS and CDR2 as YFSETQ. The CDR3 region has the DNA TGCGCCAGCAGCTCAGCGGGGGGCCCACCAGATACGCAGTATTTT. As protein: CASSSAGGPPDTQYF.

This CDR3 is CASSPRTGQETQYF. In DNA, the CDR3 is TGTGCCAGCAGCCCCCGGACGGGGCAAGAGACCCAGTACTTC. V usage is TRBV7-9 and J usage is TRBJ2-5; a weak D match, TRBD2 (5 bases). The CDR3 spans 14 residues. Deletions cut 5 bases from V and 2 bases from J, with 12 bases between. CDR1 and CDR2 from the germline V gene are SEHNR and FQNEAQ (reference sequence).

The rearrangement joins TRBV9 to TRBJ1-1; D unresolved. The ends were cut back, 4 bases at V and 4 bases at J, with 17 bases in the middle. Germline V CDR1 and CDR2: SGDLS, YYNGEE. CDR3 size: 15 residues. The CDR3 DNA follows: TGTGCCAGCAGCCCCCTAACCAGAGGTATCACTGAAGCTTTCTTT. It codes for CASSPLTRGITEAFF.

The V and J genes are TRBV18 and TRBJ1-3, with D tentatively TRBD1 (5 bases). This CDR3 has 14 residues. V shed 1 base and J shed 4 bases, with 8 bases lying between them. The V gene's germline CDR1 is KGHSH and CDR2 LQKENI. CDR3 residues: CASSPQGTGNTIYF. The CDR3 DNA reads as TGTGCCAGCTCACCACAGGGGACCGGAAACACCATATATTTT.

The chain couples TRBV5-1 to TRBJ2-3, with D possibly being TRBD1 or TRBD2 (5 bases each). The germline V and J ends were trimmed by 2 bases and 1 base, with 14 bases remaining between them. Germline V gene data show CDR1 as SGHRS and CDR2 as YFSETQ. CDR3 length: 16 amino acids. The CDR3 bases are TGCGCCAGCAGCTTCGCTGGGGGTCGAGGCACAGATACGCAGTATTTT. It codes for CASSFAGGRGTDTQYF. Drawing the rest from reference TRBV5-1 and TRBJ2-3, the complete variable domain is KAGVTQTPRYLIKTRGQQVTLSCSPISGHRSVSWYQQTPGQGLQFLFEYFSETQRNKGNFPGRFSGRQFSNSRSEMNVSTLELGDSALYLCASSFAGGRGTDTQYFGPGTRLTVL.

The V call is TRBV7-2, the J call TRBJ1-3; D unclear. Germline V CDR1 and CDR2: SGHTA, FQGNSA. This CDR3 spans 18 amino acids. V lost 2 bases, J lost 0 bases, and 17 bases lay in between. DNA of the CDR3: TGTGCCAGCAGCTTAAAGGGCGGGGAGTCGCACTCTGGAAACACCATATATTTT. This encodes CASSLKGGESHSGNTIYF. Variable domain in full (rest from reference TRBV7-2 and TRBJ1-3): GAGVSQSPSNKVTEKGKDVELRCDPISGHTALYWYRQSLGQGLEFLIYFQGNSAPDKSGLPSDRFSAERTGGSVSTLTIQRTQQEDSAVYLCASSLKGGESHSGNTIYFGEGSWLTVV.

This clone has more than one count but fewer than ten. The J gene is TRBJ2-3, the V gene TRBV6-4, with TRBD2 identical over 10 bases. Germline CDR1 is MRHNA and CDR2 is SNTAGT. The CDR3 length is 14 residues. The junction had 0 bases not matched to a gene; V was cut back by 2 bases and J by 4 bases. The CDR3 bases are TGTGCCAGCAGTGACGGGACTAGCGCAGATACGCAGTATTTT. It yields the protein CASSDGTSADTQYF.

This chain joins TRBV10-3 and TRBJ1-1; 8 bases match TRBD1. CDR3 size: 15 residues. Germline-derived CDR1 and CDR2 are ENHRY and SYGVKD. The J segment lost 4 bases and the V segment lost 7 bases, leaving 11 bases of the junction unmatched. The CDR3 sequence is CAITTGGYSRTEAFF. The CDR3 bases are TGTGCCATCACCACAGGGGGGTATAGTCGCACTGAAGCTTTCTTT.

This chain uses TRBV9 with TRBJ2-7; tentatively, D is TRBD2 (6 bases). Germline V gene sequence: CDR1 SGDLS, CDR2 YYNGEE. V was trimmed by 3 bases and J by 7 bases, leaving 20 bases between them. This CDR3 has 15 amino acids. The CDR3 DNA reads TGTGCCAGCAGCGCCTCGGACTTATGGGCGGGGGAGCAGTACTTC. It codes for CASSASDLWAGEQYF. Full variable domain (rest looked up from reference TRBV9 and TRBJ2-7): DSGVTQTPKHLITATGQRVTLRCSPRSGDLSVYWYQQSLDQGLQFLIQYYNGEERAKGNILERFSAQQFPDLHSELNLSSLELGDSALYFCASSASDLWAGEQYFGPGTRLTVT.

The chain couples TRBV11-2 to TRBJ1-1; D might be TRBD1 (5 bases). Germline lookup yields CDR1 SGHAT and CDR2 FQNNGV. The V end was cut by 0 bases, the J end by 11 bases, with 19 bases between. This CDR3 has 15 amino acids. The CDR3 region has the DNA TGTGCCAGCAGCTTAGAGGGCGGGACCGAACTAAACGCTTTCTTT. This sequence encodes CASSLEGGTELNAFF. Supplemented by reference TRBV11-2 and TRBJ1-1, the full variable domain reads EAGVAQSPRYKIIEKRQSVAFWCNPISGHATLYWYQQILGQGPKLLIQFQNNGVVDDSQLPKDRFSAERLKGVDSTLKIQPAKLEDSAVYLCASSLEGGTELNAFFGQGTRLTVV.

The genes are TRBV28 and TRBJ2-7; 8 positions agree with TRBD1. Trimming took 3 bases from V and 6 from J; bases not matched to a gene: 4. From germline, CDR1 is MDHEN and CDR2 SYDVKM. The CDR3 is made up of 13 amino acids. CDR3: CASSLGQVSEQYF. In DNA, the CDR3 is TGTGCCAGCAGTTTGGGACAGGTCAGCGAGCAGTACTTC.

The rearrangement links TRBV15 to TRBJ1-2, with TRBD1 as a possible D gene (5 bases). V gave up 9 bases and J gave up 3 bases, with 14 bases separating them. The CDR3 is 13 residues long. Germline CDR1 LNHNV, CDR2 YYDKDF (reference sequence). In DNA form, the CDR3 reads TGTGCCACGGGCGCGGGGGTGGACTATGGCTACACCTTC. It encodes CATGAGVDYGYTF.

This clone appeared a single time. The J gene is TRBJ1-4, the V gene TRBV9; D is ambiguous. V dropped 0 bases and J dropped 10 bases, with 19 bases sitting between them. CDR3 size: 16 residues. The V gene's germline CDR1 is SGDLS and CDR2 YYNGEE. The CDR3 loop is CASSVDVDSGSGKLFF. The CDR3 DNA follows: TGTGCCAGCAGCGTAGATGTAGATAGCGGGAGCGGAAAACTGTTTTTT.

This chain connects TRBV6-4 to TRBJ2-1; D might be TRBD1 (6 bases). Germline V gene lookup returns CDR1 MRHNA and CDR2 SNTAGT. The CDR3 loop spans 14 amino acids. Trimming took 3 bases from V and 3 from J, leaving 9 bases between them. For the CDR3, the DNA is TGTGCCAGCAGTGAAGGGGGAGACTACAATGAGCAGTTCTTC. Translated: CASSEGGDYNEQFF.

In its sample, this clone was seen a few times. The CDR3 nucleotides read TGTGCCAGCAGCCGCCAAGCGGGAGTTACGGGGGGTGAGCAGTTCTTC. Its protein is CASSRQAGVTGGEQFF. This rearrangement joins TRBV7-2 to TRBJ2-1; 8 bases fit TRBD2. Germline-derived CDR1 and CDR2 are SGHTA and FQGNSA. The CDR3 has 16 amino acids. Trimming removed 5 bases from V and 9 bases from J; junction bases left unmatched: 15. Together with reference TRBV7-2 and TRBJ2-1, the CDR3 gives the full variable domain: GAGVSQSPSNKVTEKGKDVELRCDPISGHTALYWYRQSLGQGLEFLIYFQGNSAPDKSGLPSDRFSAERTGGSVSTLTIQRTQQEDSAVYLCASSRQAGVTGGEQFFGPGTRLTVL.

This clone has a single count. The CDR3 reads CASWLRTNTEAFF. In DNA form, the CDR3 reads TGTGCCAGCTGGCTGAGGACTAACACTGAAGCTTTCTTT. The chain employs TRBV6-1 and TRBJ1-1; no firm D call. CDR1 and CDR2 (germline): MNHNS, SASEGT. The V gene lost 8 bases and the J gene lost 2 bases, with 12 bases spanning the gap. This CDR3 contains 13 residues.

The chain has TRBV20-1 and TRBJ1-2, with D hard to call. The CDR3 spans 10 residues. Germline V lookup: CDR1 DFQATT, CDR2 SNEGSKA (reference sequence). Trimming removed 5 bases from V and 8 bases from J, with 9 bases in between. The CDR3 DNA sequence: TGCAGTGCTCCCTCAAAGGGCTACACCTTC. Amino acid sequence: CSAPSKGYTF.